The TCR beta chain under discussion was sequenced for a study of T cell responses to AZD1222 COVID-19 vaccine. The data were produced by immunoSEQ multiplex PCR, yet TCRdb's version contains in-frame clones alone and is incomplete. This table holds about 150,000 clones, about 88% found once. The CDR3 spans 15 residues. The V and J ends lost 2 bases and 0 bases, in that order; junction bases with no gene match: 1. Germline-derived CDR1 and CDR2 are MDHEN and SYDVKM. The source is an adult in good health. The chain recombines TRBV28 with TRBJ1-2; 9 nucleotides line up with TRBD1. The sample was peripheral blood, taken on day 0 of AZD1222 vaccination. CDR3 region: CASSLRTGANYGYTF. CDR3 DNA: TGTGCCAGCAGTTTACGGACAGGGGCTAACTATGGCTACACCTTC.